This T cell receptor (beta chain) was retrieved from a study of T cells in Graves' hyperthyroidism and ophthalmopathy (dated by TCRdb to 2018 to 2020). Context from the whole study: Peripheral blood samples were taken at the time of initial diagnosis, prior to any treatment. To identify distinguishing TCR V-J signatures, a discovery cohort of around 100 patients was used, comprising 43 with Graves' ophthalmopathy and approximately 57 with stable Graves' hyperthyroidism. An independent validation cohort of 18 to 20 hyperthyroidism patients and roughly 16 patients who later progressed to ophthalmopathy tested prospective prediction of ophthalmopathy. For training and testing, the approximately 92 patients in the discovery cohort were randomly divided in a 7:3 ratio. In addition, the study compared T-cell repertoires in thyroid tissue and in blood from 6 or 7 Graves' hyperthyroidism patients. Following sampling, methimazole starting at 30 mg daily was given to hyperthyroidism patients, and high-dose intravenous methylprednisolone was given to ophthalmopathy patients. TCR Vbeta CDR3 sequencing of 135 peripheral blood samples (roughly 41 ophthalmopathy, about 80 hyperthyroidism and some 17 progressor patients) is reported in the paper.

The TCR beta CDR3 regions were amplified from the RNA transcripts. A first-round RT-PCR of the TCR CDR3 used the HTBI primer set with the Qiagen OneStep RT-PCR kit. Libraries were constructed in a second round of multiplex PCR, after which size selection and purification were carried out. Sequencing of the libraries was done on an Illumina HiSeq2000 using paired-end 100 bp reads. The paper's processing steps were these. Raw data were processed with SOAPnuke, discarding reads with adapters, uncalled bases, mean Phred below 15, or no exact constant-primer or identifier match. COPE v1.2.5 was used to merge the high-quality paired reads, and each unique nucleotide sequence was defined as a clonotype. MiTCR v1.1 was used to align clonotypes to the IMGT TRBV, TRBD and TRBJ reference segments. Only V-J combinations with frequency above 0.0001, covering 98% to 99.2% of repertoires, were analysed. The TCS score was defined as the ratio of F50 (clonal expansion) to E x V (chaos), calculated using BLOSUM62-based TCRdist between CDR3 peptides within each V-J. Welch's t-statistics and random forest reduced 514 V-J features to roughly 13, which were used in a naive Bayes classifier (R e1071). The raw public reads went through TCRdb reprocessing: fastp at Q25, MiXCR clone calling, in-frame beta chains kept. Entries that share a CDR3 protein sequence are merged under the most common genes and DNA. TCRdb assigned the V and J calls; the authors' analysis was not used. The sample contains about 640,000 distinct CDR3 sequences, around 21% of them found a single time. The ten biggest clones cover 30% to 40% of the sample.

What the work shows at the level of the full study, not this receptor alone: Sample size was not statistically predetermined, and blinding of investigators to group allocation was not performed. A model built on a 13 V-J signature distinguished ophthalmopathy from stable hyperthyroidism, reaching approximately 89% sensitivity and 81.08% specificity in cross-validation and 80%/75% in testing. During validation, the model predicted progression to ophthalmopathy a median of around 7 months ahead of onset, with more than 60% sensitivity and around 72% specificity. Most expanded thyroid clonotypes (frequency above 0.001) were also detected in blood, a finding suggesting that blood repertoires may reflect thyroid immune responses.

Ophthalmopathy patients had moderately to severely active disease, with a Clinical Activity Score of 3 or more, a NOSPECS grade of 4 or more, and a disease duration of less than 3 months. Any patient with an uncontrolled infection, another autoimmune disease, pregnancy or lactation was excluded. Clinical symptoms, serum thyroxine and TRAb, thyroid ultrasound, and orbital computed tomography formed the basis for the diagnoses. Ficoll-Paque density gradient centrifugation was used to isolate PBMCs from 9.5 to 10 ml of fresh peripheral blood. Trizol reagent was used to extract total RNA, and RNA quality was then checked on an Agilent 2100 Bioanalyzer. This clonotype was counted many times. Its cognate antigen has yet to be identified. Per-base quality was not reported, and no clone a single base away is much larger than it. The specimen was blood. This TCR came from a man aged 25-40 years with Graves' ophthalmopathy.

The CDR3 in this case is CASSGGPLGFVVNYEQYF. The nucleotides read TGTGCCAGCAGTGGCGGGCCACTAGGATTCGTCGTAAACTACGAGCAGTACTTC. This receptor chain uses TRBV2 and TRBJ2-7; a tentative D match to TRBD2 spans 5 bases. Taken from the germline V gene, the CDR1 and CDR2 loops are SNHLY and FYNNEI. The CDR3 sequence holds 18 residues, the cysteine and phenylalanine included. Solely the CDR3 DNA is kept, with 54 bases framed from the first base. Trimming at the junction amounts to 4 bases on V and 3 bases on J, and the germline ends lie 25 bases apart.